The present T cell receptor (beta chain) was sequenced within a study of blood T cell repertoires in COVID-19. Study summary: Researchers got acute and convalescent COVID-19 samples from the United States, Italy and Spain. Sources were T cells, B-cell-depleted T cells, or PBMCs; the material itself was cDNA or gDNA.

Germline V gene lookup returns CDR1 MNHEY and CDR2 SMNVEV (reference sequence). The V gene end was trimmed by 6 bases and the J gene end by 6 bases; junction bases not matched to a gene: 4. CDR3 size: 13 residues. The Seattle site enrolled patients during active infection and followed them longitudinally. Original processing notes: Counts of nucleated cells, estimated from reference gene primer amplification, were obtained. TCRdb keeps only in-frame clones here, not all; method: immunoSEQ multiplex PCR. The V and J calls and clone size are taken from that table; D and trimming were inferred from the DNA. The sample gives about 250,000 clones, approximately 88% of which show up once; roughly 6.3% is in the top ten.

The TCR sequence derives from a young woman with COVID-19, enrolled during active disease. The sample taken for sequencing was peripheral blood. The chain couples TRBV27 to TRBJ1-5; 8 bases align to TRBD1. CDR3 bases: TGTGCCAGCAGCCTCCAGGGGGCTCAGCCCCAGCATTTT. This encodes CASSLQGAQPQHF.